Below, one T cell receptor beta chain is given with its context. The source of the sample is a study of blood T cell repertoires in COVID-19. This CDR3 comprises 15 residues. Trimming cost V 4 bases and J 2 bases; bases outside gene matches: 7. In germline, CDR1 is SGHTA, CDR2 FQGTGA. TCRdb keeps only in-frame clones here, not all; method: immunoSEQ multiplex PCR. In the table there are 55,000 to 80,000 clones, around 74% of which are singletons. What was sequenced was peripheral blood. This rearrangement joins TRBV7-3 to TRBJ2-5, with 7 bases that match TRBD1. This receptor was taken from a woman older than 75 with acute or convalescent COVID-19. The CDR3 spells CASSSRTGLQETQYF. Written as DNA, the CDR3 is TGTGCCAGCAGCTCGAGGACAGGTCTACAAGAGACCCAGTACTTC.